The sequence of this T cell receptor (beta chain) was determined in a study of blood T cells in healthy people across ages. Study-level points and caveats: Observed TCR beta diversity showed a strong correlation with the percentage of naive T cells as measured by flow cytometry.

A J-beta primer mix and a sample-barcoded 5' primer were used in a second PCR of about 6 to 12 cycles. From the 5' RACE reads, TCRdb called clonotypes with MiXCR, one entry per CDR3 protein. Of around 1,700,000 distinct CDR3 sequences listed, 25% to 30% are singletons. This clonotype was recorded at least ten times. What it recognizes is unknown. The clonotype comes from a woman in her thirties in good health. Sequencing used blood.

DNA of the CDR3: TGCAGTGCCAGCTTAAATTCCGGTGGAGGCTACACCTTC. Translated, it gives CSASLNSGGGYTF. This chain uses TRBV20-1 with TRBJ1-2; no reliable D call. Germline-derived CDR1 and CDR2 are DFQATT and SNEGSKA (reference sequence). The CDR3 is 13 amino acids. Trimming left V 6 bases short and J 8 bases short, with 19 bases between.